This entry describes one T cell receptor (beta chain). The antigen is not known. The sample belongs to a study of regulatory and conventional T cells in RAG deficiency. Study results and caveats: Shorter CDR3s in all patient subsets; >90% Treg-Tconv overlap in Omenn. Other subsets showed about 9-fold reductions, but Treg unique TCR beta sequences fell roughly 100-fold in these patients.

Profiling relied on immunoSEQ multiplex PCR, and the TCRdb table lists in-frame clones only, not all of them. The data contain about 29,000 clones, nearly 95% of them singletons. J gave up 3 bases and V 3 bases, and 8 bases lay outside the gene matches. CDR1 is LNHDA and CDR2 is SQIVND in the germline V gene (reference sequence). This CDR3 is 16 amino acids long. Genomic DNA came from blood conventional CD4+ T cells gated CD25-low CD127-high. These data were also filed under a second study, of regulatory T cells. That work contributes: The PCR used 52 TRBV and 13 TRBJ primers. Patient repertoires had restricted TRB V-J pairs and skewed V and J usage, most in Tregs.

The origin of this receptor is a human donor in good health. The rearrangement links TRBV19 to TRBJ2-3; TRBD2 agrees at 8 bases. Sequenced input: CD25- CD4+ T cells sorted from blood. CDR3 sequence (DNA): TGTGCCAGTAGTATGTCGGCGGGGGGACCGACAGATACGCAGTATTTT. It encodes CASSMSAGGPTDTQYF.